Following are 20 T cell receptor beta chains from one sample sequenced in a study of shared clonotypes between healthy human individuals. Clones were read by immunoSEQ multiplex PCR, and TCRdb kept only the in-frame ones, dropping some. The data hold 2,500,000 or so clones, with 85% to 95% observed a single time. The sequenced sample consisted of naive CD4+ T cells sorted from blood. Documented subset: CD45RA+ positively selected. The receptors stem from a man aged 18 to 30 in good health.

This clone has only one observation. The V call is TRBV28, the J call TRBJ2-3; D possibly corresponds to TRBD2 (5 bases). V lost 10 bases, J lost 7 bases, and 9 bases lay in between. Germline CDR1 reads MDHEN; CDR2 reads SYDVKM. The CDR3 runs 10 residues. The CDR3 region has the DNA TGTGCCACGGCGGGTCATACGCAGTATTTT. Protein sequence: CATAGHTQYF.

CDR3 amino acids: CASSQDLYQPSGGYTF. CDR3 sequence (DNA): TGCGCCAGCAGCCAAGATCTTTACCAACCAAGTGGTGGCTACACCTTC. The chain is built from TRBV4-3 and TRBJ1-2; D gene unclear. CDR1 and CDR2 from the germline V gene are LGHNA and YSLEER. Trimming took 0 bases from V and 7 from J, leaving 18 bases between them. The CDR3 covers 16 residues.

This clone was recorded once. The genes are TRBV7-2 and TRBJ2-6, with unresolved D. V lost 0 bases to trimming and J lost 3 bases, with 9 bases between them. Germline values: CDR1 SGHTA, CDR2 FQGNSA. The CDR3 extends over 16 amino acids. The CDR3 spells CASSLAWAFGANVLTF. The DNA for the CDR3 is TGTGCCAGCAGCTTAGCGTGGGCCTTTGGGGCCAACGTCCTGACTTTC.

This chain uses TRBV7-6 with TRBJ2-5; possible D gene TRBD1, 6 bases. V was pared by 3 bases and J by 5 bases, with 13 bases between. CDR1 and CDR2 (germline): SGHVS, FNYEAQ. CDR3 length equals 14 residues. The CDR3 here is CASSLSRGWETQYF. The CDR3 DNA follows: TGTGCCAGCAGCTTGTCCAGGGGATGGGAGACCCAGTACTTC.

The J gene is TRBJ1-5, the V gene TRBV10-3; possible D gene TRBD1, 5 bases. V gave up 6 bases and J gave up 2 bases, with 8 bases separating them. Germline CDR1 is ENHRY and CDR2 is SYGVKD. There are 13 residues in the CDR3. This CDR3 is CAIRSGRNQPQHF. CDR3 nucleotide sequence: TGTGCCATCAGATCGGGACGCAATCAGCCCCAGCATTTT.

This clone was seen just once. This specimen includes other DNA sequences encoding the same CDR3. The V and J genes are TRBV6-6 and TRBJ2-3; D is unresolved. The ends were cut back, 2 bases at V and 4 bases at J, with 4 bases in the middle. Per germline, CDR1 MNHNY and CDR2 SVGAGI (reference sequence). CDR3 size: 12 residues. Here the CDR3 reads CASSYGPDTQYF. The CDR3 region has the DNA TGTGCCAGCAGTTACGGCCCAGATACGCAGTATTTT.

V is TRBV10-3 and J is TRBJ2-3; D is tentatively TRBD1 or TRBD2 (5 bases each). CDR3 length equals 16 residues. Germline lookup yields CDR1 ENHRY and CDR2 SYGVKD. Trimming removed 0 bases at V and 2 bases at J, with 12 bases between. CDR3 sequence (DNA): TGTGCCATCAGTGAGTCGACGGGGCAGATCACAGATACGCAGTATTTT. Amino acids: CAISESTGQITDTQYF.

The genes are TRBV7-9 and TRBJ2-5, with 11 bases aligning to TRBD1. In germline, CDR1 is SEHNR, CDR2 FQNEAQ (reference sequence). The CDR3 length is 15 residues. V was pared by 4 bases and J by 5 bases, with 6 bases of the junction left unmatched. The CDR3 loop reads CASSSGQGASETQYF. CDR3 in DNA: TGTGCCAGCAGCTCCGGACAGGGGGCTTCGGAGACCCAGTACTTC.

V is TRBV11-2 and J is TRBJ1-3; D not certain. This CDR3 spans 13 amino acids. V gave up 1 base and J gave up 4 bases, with 5 bases separating them. The germline CDR1 and CDR2 sequences are SGHAT and FQNNGV. DNA of the CDR3: TGTGCCAGCAGCTTAGTAACGGGAAACACCATATATTTT. It translates to CASSLVTGNTIYF.

This chain links TRBV7-9 with TRBJ2-3, with 9 bases fitting TRBD1. The CDR3 runs to 15 residues. The trim removed 4 bases at V and 1 base at J, leaving 3 bases unmatched. Looked up from germline, CDR1 is SEHNR and CDR2 is FQNEAQ (reference sequence). The CDR3 is CASSSRDRGTDTQYF. The CDR3 DNA is TGTGCCAGCAGCTCCCGGGACAGGGGCACAGATACGCAGTATTTT.

Worth noting for this clone: Other DNA sequences in this sample translate to the same CDR3. The chain carries TRBV7-2 and TRBJ2-1; 8 nucleotides match TRBD2. From germline, CDR1 is SGHTA and CDR2 FQGNSA. The CDR3 sequence is 15 residues long. J lost 4 bases, V lost 2 bases, and 4 bases had no gene match. CDR3 residues: CASSLSSGDYNEQFF. The CDR3, as DNA: TGTGCCAGCAGCTTAAGTAGCGGGGATTACAATGAGCAGTTCTTC.

The chain joins TRBV5-6 to TRBJ1-5; D unresolved. CDR1 SGHDT and CDR2 YYEEEE come from the germline V gene. The V end was cut by 5 bases, the J end by 8 bases, with 5 bases between. This CDR3 has 10 amino acids. CDR3 sequence (DNA): TGTGCCAGCAGATTCGAGCCCCAGCATTTT. This sequence encodes CASRFEPQHF.

The chain uses TRBV30 and TRBJ1-2; TRBD1 aligns across 12 bases. V was pared by 2 bases and J by 8 bases, with 12 bases of the junction left unmatched. This CDR3 contains 16 residues. The germline CDR1 and CDR2 sequences are GTSNPN and SVGIG (reference sequence). CDR3 nucleotides: TGTGCCTGGAGTTTCGATCCGGGACAGGGGGCTCAGGGCTACACCTTC. It yields the protein CAWSFDPGQGAQGYTF.

The V call is TRBV5-5, the J call TRBJ1-2; the D is unclear. Trimming removed 2 bases from V and 4 bases from J, with 6 bases in between. CDR1 is SGHKS, CDR2 YYEKEE, per germline (reference sequence). The CDR3 has 12 amino acids. The CDR3 reads CASSLTAYGYTF. The CDR3 nucleotides read TGTGCCAGCAGCTTAACAGCCTATGGCTACACCTTC. Supplemented by reference TRBV5-5 and TRBJ1-2, the full variable domain reads DAGVTQSPTHLIKTRGQQVTLRCSPISGHKSVSWYQQVLGQGPQFIFQYYEKEERGRGNFPDRFSARQFPNYSSELNVNALLLGDSALYLCASSLTAYGYTFGSGTRLTVV.

The chain couples TRBV9 to TRBJ2-3; D uncertain. V was cut by 4 bases and J by 6 bases, with 12 bases left in between. The germline V gene encodes CDR1 SGDLS and CDR2 YYNGEE. There are 13 residues in the CDR3. The CDR3 spells CASSPSLPDTQYF. In DNA, the CDR3 is TGTGCCAGCAGCCCCAGCCTCCCCGATACGCAGTATTTT.

This chain links TRBV2 with TRBJ1-2; no definite D call. Germline V CDR1 and CDR2: SNHLY, FYNNEI. This CDR3 contains 13 residues. Trimming shortened V by 6 bases and J by 8 bases, and 16 bases separated the two germline ends. The CDR3 sequence is CASRRDPKSGYTF. Here the CDR3 DNA reads TGTGCCAGCAGGCGGGATCCTAAAAGCGGCTACACCTTC.

CDR3 coding DNA: TGTGCCAGCAGCCTTGGGGGGGGCCAAGGTACGCAGTATTTT. It yields the protein CASSLGGGQGTQYF. The chain carries TRBV14 and TRBJ2-3; D may be TRBD2 (7 bases). In germline, CDR1 is SGHDN, CDR2 FVKESK. V was clipped by 4 bases and J by 8 bases, with 16 bases between them. The CDR3 covers 14 residues.

The rearrangement links TRBV5-6 to TRBJ1-2; TRBD1 agrees at 11 bases. The V and J ends lost 4 bases and 7 bases, in that order; junction bases with no gene match: 6. The germline gives CDR1 SGHDT, CDR2 YYEEEE. The CDR3 is made up of 14 amino acids. CDR3 sequence (DNA): TGTGCCAGCAGCCAAAGGGACAGGGGGGCTGGCTACACCTTC. This sequence encodes CASSQRDRGAGYTF.

This clone was counted a few times. The sample holds other DNA sequences that translate to the same CDR3. V gene TRBV5-1 combines with J gene TRBJ1-1, with D unclear. V lost 0 bases, J lost 3 bases, and 6 bases lay in between. Per the germline V gene, CDR1 is SGHRS and CDR2 is YFSETQ. The length of the CDR3 is 13 residues. The CDR3 sequence: CASSLGRDTEAFF. The CDR3 DNA follows: TGCGCCAGCAGCTTGGGGCGGGACACTGAAGCTTTCTTT.

This clone was picked up one time. The chain links TRBV6-4 to TRBJ2-4, with D possibly being TRBD1 or TRBD2 (6 bases each). The CDR3 length is 16 residues. The V end lost 8 bases, the J end lost 1 base, and 18 bases lay between the germline ends. The germline V gene has CDR1 MRHNA and CDR2 SNTAGT. CDR3 in DNA: TGTGCCAGCGCCCTACGGGGGCGAAAGGCCAAAAACATTCAGTACTTC. Amino acids: CASALRGRKAKNIQYF.